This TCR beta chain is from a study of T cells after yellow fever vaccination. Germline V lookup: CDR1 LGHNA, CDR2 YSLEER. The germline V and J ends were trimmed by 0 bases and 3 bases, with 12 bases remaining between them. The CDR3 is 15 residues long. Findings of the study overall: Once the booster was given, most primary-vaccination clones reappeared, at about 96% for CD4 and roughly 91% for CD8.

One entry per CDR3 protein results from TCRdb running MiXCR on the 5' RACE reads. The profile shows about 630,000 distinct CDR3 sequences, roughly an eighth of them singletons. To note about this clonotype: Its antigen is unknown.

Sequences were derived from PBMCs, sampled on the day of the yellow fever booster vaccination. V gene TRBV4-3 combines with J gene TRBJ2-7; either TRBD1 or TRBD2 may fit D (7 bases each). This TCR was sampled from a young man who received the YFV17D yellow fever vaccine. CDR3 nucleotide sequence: TGCGCCAGCAGCCAAGATACAGGGGAGGGCTACGAGCAGTACTTC. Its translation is CASSQDTGEGYEQYF.